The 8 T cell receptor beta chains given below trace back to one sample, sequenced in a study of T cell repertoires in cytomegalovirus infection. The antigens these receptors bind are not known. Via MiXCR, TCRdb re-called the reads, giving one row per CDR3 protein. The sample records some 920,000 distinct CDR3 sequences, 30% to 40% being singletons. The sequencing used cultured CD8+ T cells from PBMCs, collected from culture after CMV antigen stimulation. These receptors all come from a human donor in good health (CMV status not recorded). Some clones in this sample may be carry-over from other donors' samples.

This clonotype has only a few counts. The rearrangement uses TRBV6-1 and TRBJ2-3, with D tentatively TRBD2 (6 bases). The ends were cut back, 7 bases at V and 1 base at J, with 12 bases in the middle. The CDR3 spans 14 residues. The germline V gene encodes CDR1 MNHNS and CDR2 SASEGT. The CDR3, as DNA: TGTGCCAGCACTCAGGGAGGTGGCACAGATACGCAGTATTTT. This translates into CASTQGGGTDTQYF.

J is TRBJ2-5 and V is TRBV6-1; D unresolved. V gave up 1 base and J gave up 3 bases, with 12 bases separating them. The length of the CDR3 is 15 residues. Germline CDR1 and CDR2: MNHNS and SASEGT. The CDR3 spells CASSEDPGTKETQYF. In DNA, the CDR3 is TGTGCCAGCAGTGAAGACCCAGGAACCAAAGAGACCCAGTACTTC.

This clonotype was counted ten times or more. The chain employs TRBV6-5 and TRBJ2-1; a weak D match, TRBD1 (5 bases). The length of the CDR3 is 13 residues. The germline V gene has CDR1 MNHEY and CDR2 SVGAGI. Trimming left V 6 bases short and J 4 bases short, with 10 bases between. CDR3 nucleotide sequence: TGTGCCAGCAGCTATGACAGTTACAATGAGCAGTTCTTC. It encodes CASSYDSYNEQFF.

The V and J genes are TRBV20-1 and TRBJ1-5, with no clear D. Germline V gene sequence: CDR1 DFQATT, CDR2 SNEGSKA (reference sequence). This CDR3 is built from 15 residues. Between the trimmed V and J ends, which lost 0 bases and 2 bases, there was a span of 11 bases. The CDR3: CSAREGRFGNQPQHF. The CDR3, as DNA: TGCAGTGCTAGAGAGGGCAGGTTCGGCAATCAGCCCCAGCATTTT.

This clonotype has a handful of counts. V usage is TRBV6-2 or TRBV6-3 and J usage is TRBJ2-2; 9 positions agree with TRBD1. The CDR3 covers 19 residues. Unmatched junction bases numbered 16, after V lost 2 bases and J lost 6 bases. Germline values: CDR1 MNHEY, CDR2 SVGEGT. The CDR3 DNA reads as TGTGCCAGCAGTTACCCAACTACAGGGGGCGCAGGCGGGGCCGGGGAGCTGTTTTTT. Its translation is CASSYPTTGGAGGAGELFF.

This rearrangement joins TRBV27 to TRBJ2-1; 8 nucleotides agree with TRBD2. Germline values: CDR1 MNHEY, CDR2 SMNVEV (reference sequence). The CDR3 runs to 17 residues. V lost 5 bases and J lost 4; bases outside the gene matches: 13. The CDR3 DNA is TGTGCCAGCAGTCCCCGAGGGGCGGGGGGTCTTTACAATGAGCAGTTCTTC. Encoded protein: CASSPRGAGGLYNEQFF.

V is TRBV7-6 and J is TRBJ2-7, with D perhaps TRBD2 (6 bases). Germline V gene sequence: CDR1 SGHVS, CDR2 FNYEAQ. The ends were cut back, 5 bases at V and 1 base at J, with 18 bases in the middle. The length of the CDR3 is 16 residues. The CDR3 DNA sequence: TGTGCCAGCAGCCCAAACCCCGCGGCGGGATCCTACGAGCAGTACTTC. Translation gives CASSPNPAAGSYEQYF.

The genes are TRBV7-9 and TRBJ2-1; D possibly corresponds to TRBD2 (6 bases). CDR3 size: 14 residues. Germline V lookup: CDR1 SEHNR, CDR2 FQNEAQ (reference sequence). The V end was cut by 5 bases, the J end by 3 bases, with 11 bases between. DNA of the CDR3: TGTGCCAGCAGCCGGGGGTCCCTCTACAATGAGCAGTTCTTC. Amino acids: CASSRGSLYNEQFF. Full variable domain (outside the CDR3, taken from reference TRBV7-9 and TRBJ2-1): DTGVSQNPRHKITKRGQNVTFRCDPISEHNRLYWYRQTLGQGPEFLTYFQNEAQLEKSRLLSDRFSAERPKGSFSTLEIQRTEQGDSAMYLCASSRGSLYNEQFFGPGTRLTVL.